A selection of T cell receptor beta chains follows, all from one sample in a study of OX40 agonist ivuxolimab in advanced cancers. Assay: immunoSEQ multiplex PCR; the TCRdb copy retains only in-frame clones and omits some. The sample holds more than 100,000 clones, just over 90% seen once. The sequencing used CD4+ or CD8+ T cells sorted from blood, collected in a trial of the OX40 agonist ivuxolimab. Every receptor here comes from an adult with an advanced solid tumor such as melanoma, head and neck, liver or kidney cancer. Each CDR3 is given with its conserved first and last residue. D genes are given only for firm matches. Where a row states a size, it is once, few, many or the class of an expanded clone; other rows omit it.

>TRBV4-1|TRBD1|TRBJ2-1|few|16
TGCGCCAGCAGCCAACCGGGACAGTCTAACTACAATGAGCAGTTCTTC
CASSQPGQSNYNEQFF
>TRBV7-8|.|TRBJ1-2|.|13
TGCTGCTCGGGGGGGGCTTTCAACTATGGCTACACCTTC
CCSGGAFNYGYTF
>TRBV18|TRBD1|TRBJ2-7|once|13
TGTGCCAGCTCACGACAGGGCTCCTACGAGCAGTACTTC
CASSRQGSYEQYF
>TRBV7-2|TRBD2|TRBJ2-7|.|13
TGTGCCAGCGGGGGGGGACTAGCTAACGAGCAGTACTTC
CASGGGLANEQYF
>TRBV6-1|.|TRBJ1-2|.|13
TGTGCCAGTCAGCAGTTGGCCCTTCGGGGCTACACCTTC
CASQQLALRGYTF
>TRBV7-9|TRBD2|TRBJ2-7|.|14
TGTGCCAGCAGCATAGGACTAGGCGGCTACGAGCAGTACTTC
CASSIGLGGYEQYF
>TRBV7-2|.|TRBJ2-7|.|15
TGTGCCAGCAGCCGAAACGTCGCTCAGTCCTACGAGCAGTACTTC
CASSRNVAQSYEQYF
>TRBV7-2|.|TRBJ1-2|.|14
TGTGCCAGCAGCTTGGGAGGACGGGCCTATGGCTACACCTTC
CASSLGGRAYGYTF
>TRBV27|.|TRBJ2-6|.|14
TGTGCCAGCAGTTCCTACTCTGGGGCCAACGTCCTGACTTTC
CASSSYSGANVLTF
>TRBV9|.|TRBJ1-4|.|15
TGTGCCAGCAGCGTAAGGACAACAACTAATGAAAAACTGTTTTTT
CASSVRTTTNEKLFF
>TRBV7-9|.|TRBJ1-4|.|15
TGTGCCAGCAGCTTAAAAGTGCTCAATAATGAAAAACTGTTTTTT
CASSLKVLNNEKLFF
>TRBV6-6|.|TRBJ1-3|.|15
TGTGCCAGCAGTTACTCAGCGACTTTTGGAAACACCATATATTTT
CASSYSATFGNTIYF
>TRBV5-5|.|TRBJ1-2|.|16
TGTGCCAGCAGCTTGGCTGGAGGCGGAGCTAACTATGGCTACACCTTC
CASSLAGGGANYGYTF
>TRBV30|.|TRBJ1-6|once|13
TGTGCCTGGAGCGTTCGTCTCCATTCACCCCTCCACTTT
CAWSVRLHSPLHF
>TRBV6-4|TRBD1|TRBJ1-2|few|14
TGTGCCAGCAGTCCGACAGGGGGAGTCTATGGCTACACCTTC
CASSPTGGVYGYTF
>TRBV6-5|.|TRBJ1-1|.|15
TGTGCCAGCAGTTACTCGGGCAGGGAGGACACTGAAGCTTTCTTT
CASSYSGREDTEAFF
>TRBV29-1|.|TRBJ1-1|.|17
TGCAGCGTTGAAGATTACAGGTCCCAGGGGATGAACACTGAAGCTTTCTTT
CSVEDYRSQGMNTEAFF
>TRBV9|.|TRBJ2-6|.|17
TGTGCCAGCAGCGTACAAACCCAATCGGTTGGGGCCAACGTCCTGACTTTC
CASSVQTQSVGANVLTF
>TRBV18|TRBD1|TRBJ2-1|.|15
TGTGCCAGCTCACCCGGGACAGGGGGATTCAATGAGCAGTTCTTC
CASSPGTGGFNEQFF
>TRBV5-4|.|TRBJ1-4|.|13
TGTGCCAGCAGCTTAAGAGAACGGGAAAAACTGTTTTTT
CASSLREREKLFF
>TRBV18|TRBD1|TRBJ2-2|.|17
TGTGCCAGCTCACCATTTGAACCAGGGGGAACTGGCGGGGAGCTGTTTTTT
CASSPFEPGGTGGELFF
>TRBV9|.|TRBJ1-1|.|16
TGTGCCAGCAGCGTAATGGGGCGGGGGATGAACACTGAAGCTTTCTTT
CASSVMGRGMNTEAFF
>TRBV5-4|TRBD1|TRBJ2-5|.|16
TGTGCCAGCAGCCCTAAAGACAGGGACCGAGGGGAGACCCAGTACTTC
CASSPKDRDRGETQYF
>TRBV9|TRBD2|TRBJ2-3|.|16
TGTGCCAGCAGCGCGACCCTGCGGGGGGCTTTGGGTACGCAGTATTTT
CASSATLRGALGTQYF
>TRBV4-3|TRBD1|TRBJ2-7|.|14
TGCGCCAGCAGCCAATTGACAGGGTCCTACGAGCAGTACTTC
CASSQLTGSYEQYF
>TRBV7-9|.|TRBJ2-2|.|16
TGTGCCAGCAGCGCCGCCACCGGGGAGAACACCGGGGAGCTGTTTTTT
CASSAATGENTGELFF
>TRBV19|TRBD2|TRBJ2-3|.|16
TGTGCCAGTAGCGGGAAACGGGAGGCCCTCACAGATACGCAGTATTTT
CASSGKREALTDTQYF
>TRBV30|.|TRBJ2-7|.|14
TGTGCCTGGGCTACAGGGAAGGGCTCCTACGAGCAGTACTTC
CAWATGKGSYEQYF
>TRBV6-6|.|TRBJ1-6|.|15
TGTGCCAGCAGTTCCCAGGCAGGGGACAATTCACCCCTCCACTTT
CASSSQAGDNSPLHF
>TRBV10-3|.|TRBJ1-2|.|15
TGTGCCATCAGTGATTACCTAGGGCAGAACTATGGCTACACCTTC
CAISDYLGQNYGYTF
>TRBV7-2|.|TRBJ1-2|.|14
TGTGCCAGCAGCTTAGACCACAGAAACTATGGCTACACCTTC
CASSLDHRNYGYTF
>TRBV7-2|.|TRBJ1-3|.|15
TGTGCCAGCAGCCCCCAGGGGATGGGAGGAAACACCATATATTTT
CASSPQGMGGNTIYF
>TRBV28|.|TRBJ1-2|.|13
TGTGCCAGCAGTTCATCCTTCTTGTATGGCTACACCTTC
CASSSSFLYGYTF
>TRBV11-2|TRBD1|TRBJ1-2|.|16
TGTGCCAGCAGCCCCTGGACAGGAGAGTCTAACTATGGCTACACCTTC
CASSPWTGESNYGYTF
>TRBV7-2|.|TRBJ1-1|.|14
TGTGCCAGCAGCTTTGTAAATACGGAAACTGAAGCTTTCTTT
CASSFVNTETEAFF
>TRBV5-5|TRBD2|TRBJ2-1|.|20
TGTGCCAGCAGCCCCCACATGTCGGCTAGCGGGGGGTGGACCTACAATGAGCAGTTCTTC
CASSPHMSASGGWTYNEQFF